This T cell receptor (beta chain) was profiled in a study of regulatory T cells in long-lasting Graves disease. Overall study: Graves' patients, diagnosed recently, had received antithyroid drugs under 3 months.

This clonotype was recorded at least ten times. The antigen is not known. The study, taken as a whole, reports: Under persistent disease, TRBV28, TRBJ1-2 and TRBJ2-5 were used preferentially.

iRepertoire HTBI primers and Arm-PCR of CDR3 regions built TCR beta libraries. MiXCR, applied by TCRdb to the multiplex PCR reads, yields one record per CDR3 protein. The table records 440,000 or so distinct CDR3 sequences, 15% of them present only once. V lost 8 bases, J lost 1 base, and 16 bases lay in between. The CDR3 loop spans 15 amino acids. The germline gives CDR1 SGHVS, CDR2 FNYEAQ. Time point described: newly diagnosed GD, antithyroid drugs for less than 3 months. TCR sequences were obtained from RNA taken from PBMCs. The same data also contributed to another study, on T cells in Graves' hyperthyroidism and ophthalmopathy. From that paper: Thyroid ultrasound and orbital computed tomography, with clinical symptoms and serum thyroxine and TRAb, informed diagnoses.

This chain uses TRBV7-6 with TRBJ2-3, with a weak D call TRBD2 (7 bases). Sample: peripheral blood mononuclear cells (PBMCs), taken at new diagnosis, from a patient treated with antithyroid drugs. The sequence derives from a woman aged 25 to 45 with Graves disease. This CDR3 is CASAEGGLGTDTQYF. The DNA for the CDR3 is TGTGCCAGCGCGGAGGGGGGGCTCGGCACAGATACGCAGTATTTT.